The 12 T cell receptor beta chains presented below share a single source sample, sequenced in a study of T cell responses to AZD1222 COVID-19 vaccine. The table came from immunoSEQ multiplex PCR; TCRdb's copy has only in-frame clones and leaves some out. The sample shows around 180,000 clones, 87% of them seen only once. The sequenced sample was peripheral blood, obtained on day 0 of MenACWY control vaccination. Every receptor here comes from an adult in good health.

The rearrangement links TRBV11-2 to TRBJ2-5; 7 bases align to TRBD1. CDR3 length: 12 residues. The V gene end was trimmed by 4 bases and the J gene end by 7 bases; junction bases not matched to a gene: 3. Germline CDR1 reads SGHAT; CDR2 reads FQNNGV. The CDR3 here is CASSSGQMTQYF. The CDR3 region has the DNA TGTGCCAGCAGCTCGGGACAGATGACCCAGTACTTC.

The chain recombines TRBV27 with TRBJ2-2, with unresolved D. The CDR3 runs to 13 residues. Trimming took 7 bases from V and 7 from J, leaving 13 bases between them. The germline V gene has CDR1 MNHEY and CDR2 SMNVEV (reference sequence). CDR3 nucleotide sequence: TGTGCCAGCACCTGGGGTCCCTTCGGGGAGCTGTTTTTT. Residues: CASTWGPFGELFF.

The rearrangement links TRBV9 to TRBJ2-1, with D perhaps matching TRBD2 (7 bases). The CDR3 contains 16 residues. The V end lost 0 bases, the J end lost 6 bases, and 16 bases lay between the germline ends. The V gene's germline CDR1 is SGDLS and CDR2 YYNGEE. CDR3 DNA sequence: TGTGCCAGCAGCGTAGAGCCTCGGGGGGCCAGCAATGAGCAGTTCTTC. Protein: CASSVEPRGASNEQFF.

The chain has TRBV21-1 and TRBJ2-2; TRBD2 reflects the table's D call only, with no check against the DNA. TRBV21-1 is assigned pseudogene status. The CDR3 is 16 residues long. Here the CDR3 reads CASSKPRRTNTGELFF. The CDR3 nucleotides read TGTGCCAGCAGCAAGCCTAGGAGAACGAACACCGGGGAGCTGTTTTTT.

This chain links TRBV24-1 with TRBJ2-2; D gene ambiguous. With 1 base removed from V and 5 bases from J, the gap between germline ends came to 10 bases. Germline CDR1 and CDR2: KGHDR and SFDVKD. The CDR3 runs 15 residues. CDR3 bases: TGTGCCACCAGTGATTTCACGTCATATACCGGGGAGCTGTTTTTT. Translated, it gives CATSDFTSYTGELFF.

J is TRBJ2-2 and V is TRBV5-1; D is possibly TRBD2 (5 bases). CDR3 length: 15 amino acids. Germline CDR1 SGHRS, CDR2 YFSETQ. V lost 0 bases and J 4 bases, leaving 10 bases between the germline ends. CDR3 region: CASSLDSAGTGELFF. The CDR3 nucleotides read TGCGCCAGCAGCTTGGACTCCGCGGGCACCGGGGAGCTGTTTTTT.

This clone was picked up one time. This rearrangement joins TRBV6-4 to TRBJ2-5, with 9 bases that match TRBD2. Per the germline V gene, CDR1 is MRHNA and CDR2 is SNTAGT. The trim removed 6 bases at V and 2 bases at J, leaving 4 bases unmatched. The CDR3 covers 14 residues. The CDR3 region is CASRAGGTQETQYF. The CDR3, as DNA: TGTGCCAGCAGGGCGGGGGGGACACAAGAGACCCAGTACTTC.

This chain uses TRBV19 with TRBJ2-5, with D tentatively TRBD2 (6 bases). The CDR3 has 13 amino acids. Germline CDR1 reads LNHDA; CDR2 reads SQIVND (reference sequence). Trimming cost V 6 bases and J 10 bases, with 18 bases left between them. CDR3 sequence: CASSHRTMGDQYF. DNA of the CDR3: TGTGCCAGTAGCCATAGGACTATGGGTGACCAGTACTTC.

Worth noting for this clone: Other DNA sequences from this sample encode an identical CDR3 as well. V usage is TRBV18 and J usage is TRBJ2-7, with 14 bases lining up with TRBD2. CDR3 length: 14 amino acids. The germline gives CDR1 KGHSH, CDR2 LQKENI. J lost 5 bases, V lost 3 bases, and 0 bases had no gene match. CDR3 DNA sequence: TGTGCCAGCTCACCGGGACTAGCGGGAGACGAGCAGTACTTC. Its protein is CASSPGLAGDEQYF.

The chain has TRBV10-3 and TRBJ2-7, with D tentatively TRBD2 (5 bases). The CDR3 contains 13 residues. Trimming removed 8 bases from V and 0 bases from J, with 11 bases in between. The V gene's germline CDR1 is ENHRY and CDR2 SYGVKD. CDR3 DNA: TGTGCCATCTCGGACTCCCGCTCCTACGAGCAGTACTTC. Amino acids: CAISDSRSYEQYF.

V usage is TRBV5-1 and J usage is TRBJ1-1; D uncertain. The CDR3 consists of 14 residues. CDR1 and CDR2 from the germline V gene are SGHRS and YFSETQ. V was shortened by 4 bases and J by 5 bases, with 15 bases between the two germline ends. The CDR3 nucleotides read TGCGCCAGCAGCCGGGAGGGTGGTATGACTGAAGCTTTCTTT. Protein: CASSREGGMTEAFF. The full variable domain, in which reference TRBV5-1 and TRBJ1-1 provide the parts outside the CDR3, is KAGVTQTPRYLIKTRGQQVTLSCSPISGHRSVSWYQQTPGQGLQFLFEYFSETQRNKGNFPGRFSGRQFSNSRSEMNVSTLELGDSALYLCASSREGGMTEAFFGQGTRLTVV.

The chain carries TRBV4-1 and TRBJ1-4; maybe TRBD1 (6 bases). V was clipped by 0 bases and J by 7 bases, with 15 bases between them. Germline CDR1 reads MGHRA; CDR2 reads YSYEKL. The CDR3 runs to 16 residues. The CDR3 DNA follows: TGCGCCAGCAGCCAAGAACACAGGGTGGGTGCTGAAAAACTGTTTTTT. It is translated as CASSQEHRVGAEKLFF.